What follows are 27 T cell receptor beta chains derived from one specimen sequenced in a study of cytomegalovirus exposure and HLA in healthy donors. 60 Vbeta and 13 Jbeta primers were used in PCR. Some clones are missing from TCRdb's copy, which holds only in-frame ones; the method was immunoSEQ multiplex PCR. This sample has approximately 150,000 clones, with roughly 86% found just once. The sample consisted of PBMCs. Source of these receptors: a woman aged 40 to 49 in good health and CMV-seronegative.

The chain links TRBV5-1 to TRBJ1-4; the match to TRBD1 covers 7 bases. The V gene end was trimmed by 5 bases and the J gene end by 8 bases; junction bases not matched to a gene: 6. Per germline, CDR1 SGHRS and CDR2 YFSETQ. The CDR3 extends over 13 amino acids. The CDR3 sequence: CASREGAREKLFF. CDR3 DNA: TGCGCCAGCAGGGAGGGGGCGAGGGAAAAACTGTTTTTT.

The chain uses TRBV7-2 and TRBJ1-1; 7 positions agree with TRBD1. Germline V gene lookup returns CDR1 SGHTA and CDR2 FQGNSA. The V gene end was trimmed by 3 bases and the J gene end by 4 bases; junction bases not matched to a gene: 5. There are 14 residues in the CDR3. The CDR3 spells CASSLLGTATEAFF. The CDR3 coding sequence is TGTGCCAGCAGCTTGCTGGGGACAGCCACTGAAGCTTTCTTT. Based on the CDR3 plus reference TRBV7-2 and TRBJ1-1, the full variable domain is GAGVSQSPSNKVTEKGKDVELRCDPISGHTALYWYRQSLGQGLEFLIYFQGNSAPDKSGLPSDRFSAERTGGSVSTLTIQRTQQEDSAVYLCASSLLGTATEAFFGQGTRLTVV.

The chain uses TRBV6-5 and TRBJ2-3; D gene uncertain. V gave up 9 bases and J gave up 2 bases, with 6 bases separating them. CDR3 length: 11 amino acids. Germline CDR1 reads MNHEY; CDR2 reads SVGAGI. Here the CDR3 DNA reads TGTGCCAGAGAGATCACAGATACGCAGTATTTT. It codes for CAREITDTQYF.

This CDR3 reads CASNRDLKTRNTEAFF. DNA for the CDR3: TGCGCCAGCAACCGGGACTTAAAGACGCGGAACACTGAAGCTTTCTTT. The chain combines TRBV10-2 with TRBJ1-1, with TRBD1 as a possible D gene (5 bases). CDR3 length: 16 amino acids. The germline gives CDR1 WSHSY, CDR2 SAAADI. The ends were cut back, 7 bases at V and 1 base at J, with 19 bases in the middle.

V usage is TRBV25-1 and J usage is TRBJ2-1; D not certain. Germline loops: CDR1 MGHDK, CDR2 SYGVNS. CDR3 size: 16 residues. V lost 2 bases to trimming and J lost 0 bases, with 11 bases between them. CDR3 protein: CASSEPSSLSYNEQFF. The CDR3 nucleotides are TGTGCCAGCAGTGAACCGAGTAGCCTCTCCTACAATGAGCAGTTCTTC.

The V and J genes are TRBV5-1 and TRBJ2-5; 10 nucleotides agree with TRBD2. V shed 1 base and J 2 bases; nucleotides not matched to a gene: 5. This CDR3 contains 16 residues. Per germline, CDR1 SGHRS and CDR2 YFSETQ. This chain's CDR3 is CASSLSGLAVQETQYF. The CDR3, as DNA: TGCGCCAGCAGCTTGTCAGGACTAGCGGTACAAGAGACCCAGTACTTC.

The chain links TRBV28 to TRBJ1-2; D is ambiguous. Germline loops: CDR1 MDHEN, CDR2 SYDVKM. V was pared by 2 bases and J by 4 bases, with 8 bases between. There are 13 residues in the CDR3. The DNA for the CDR3 is TGTGCCAGCAGTTTAGTAGAGTCCTATGGCTACACCTTC. It translates to CASSLVESYGYTF.

This chain uses TRBV7-9 with TRBJ2-1; D is unresolved. The CDR3 is 15 amino acids. Germline V gives CDR1 SEHNR, CDR2 FQNEAQ (reference sequence). The V end was cut by 5 bases, the J end by 1 base, with 12 bases between. The CDR3 reads CASSTPRESYNEQFF. CDR3 sequence (DNA): TGTGCCAGCAGCACGCCCCGAGAATCCTACAATGAGCAGTTCTTC.

J is TRBJ2-1 and V is TRBV5-1, with 9 bases lining up with TRBD2. There are 17 residues in the CDR3. Trimming removed 1 base from V and 4 bases from J; junction bases left unmatched: 9. CDR1 is SGHRS and CDR2 is YFSETQ in the germline V gene. CDR3 sequence reads: CASSLSPPAGGYNEQFF. CDR3 nucleotides: TGCGCCAGCAGCTTGAGCCCCCCAGCGGGAGGATACAATGAGCAGTTCTTC.

This chain joins TRBV4-2 and TRBJ1-1; D call uncertain. Germline assignment: CDR1 LGHNA and CDR2 YNFKEQ. The CDR3 runs 15 residues. V dropped 0 bases and J dropped 3 bases, with 11 bases sitting between them. CDR3 residues: CASSQDPAADTEAFF. As DNA, the CDR3 is TGTGCCAGCAGCCAAGATCCGGCGGCAGACACTGAAGCTTTCTTT.

The rearrangement links TRBV12-2 to TRBJ1-2; no DNA check was done on the table's D call, TRBD1. TRBV12-2 is classified as a pseudogene. CDR3 length: 15 residues. The CDR3 bases are TGTGCAAGTCCCCCCATCGGGACAGGGGGTGAGGGCTACACCTTC. Translated: CASPPIGTGGEGYTF.

The J gene is TRBJ1-5, the V gene TRBV7-9, with no clear D. In germline, CDR1 is SEHNR, CDR2 FQNEAQ (reference sequence). The CDR3 consists of 14 residues. The V end was cut by 3 bases, the J end by 2 bases, with 8 bases between. The CDR3 here is CASSFELGNQPQHF. CDR3 nucleotides: TGTGCCAGCAGCTTCGAACTCGGCAATCAGCCCCAGCATTTT.

The V call is TRBV5-4, the J call TRBJ1-2; D perhaps matches TRBD1 (6 bases). The CDR3 consists of 13 residues. CDR1 and CDR2 (germline): SGHNT, YYREEE (reference sequence). With 4 bases removed from V and 7 bases from J, the gap between germline ends came to 14 bases. This CDR3 reads CASSPLGGPGYTF. The CDR3 DNA reads TGTGCCAGCAGCCCATTGGGGGGGCCTGGCTACACCTTC.

The chain uses TRBV4-3 and TRBJ2-3; 7 bases are a match to TRBD1. J gave up 5 bases and V 3 bases, and 11 bases lay outside the gene matches. From germline, CDR1 is LGHNA and CDR2 YSLEER. CDR3 length: 16 amino acids. CDR3 sequence: CASSQSQGQYIDTQYF. CDR3 bases: TGCGCCAGCAGCCAGTCCCAGGGACAGTACATAGATACGCAGTATTTT.

This chain joins TRBV5-5 and TRBJ2-1; 9 bases line up with TRBD2. The CDR3 runs 17 residues. Trimming cost V 2 bases and J 8 bases; bases outside gene matches: 14. The germline V gene encodes CDR1 SGHKS and CDR2 YYEKEE (reference sequence). The CDR3 reads CASSFRVSGSFLDEQFF. The CDR3 DNA reads TGTGCCAGCAGCTTTCGTGTTAGCGGGAGTTTCCTAGATGAGCAGTTCTTC.

The V gene is TRBV7-9, the J gene TRBJ2-7; TRBD1 aligns across 11 bases. The germline CDR1 and CDR2 sequences are SEHNR and FQNEAQ (reference sequence). Trimming removed 5 bases from V and 6 bases from J; junction bases left unmatched: 12. This CDR3 is built from 16 residues. The CDR3 DNA sequence: TGTGCCAGCAGCCGTCTCCGGGACAGGGGGGTTGGCGAGCAGTACTTC. This sequence encodes CASSRLRDRGVGEQYF.

This sequence joins TRBV4-2 and TRBJ2-5; maybe TRBD2 (6 bases). The germline V gene encodes CDR1 LGHNA and CDR2 YNFKEQ. The CDR3 is 14 amino acids. V lost 0 bases, J lost 3 bases, and 8 bases lay in between. CDR3 DNA sequence: TGTGCCAGCAGCCAAGATTGGGGGGAAGAGACCCAGTACTTC. This sequence encodes CASSQDWGEETQYF.

Remarks on this clone: Other DNA sequences from this sample encode an identical CDR3 as well. This chain connects TRBV2 to TRBJ2-1, with TRBD2 matching over 15 bases. Germline CDR1 SNHLY, CDR2 FYNNEI. This CDR3 is 15 amino acids long. After removal of 6 bases from V and 7 bases from J, the junction contained 4 bases not matched to a gene. CDR3 sequence reads: CASSGTSGRWNEQFF. CDR3 DNA sequence: TGTGCCAGCAGCGGGACTAGCGGGAGGTGGAATGAGCAGTTCTTC.

The chain uses TRBV30 and TRBJ2-5, with TRBD1 matching 7 bases. CDR1 GTSNPN and CDR2 SVGIG come from the germline V gene (reference sequence). This CDR3 comprises 14 residues. V lost 0 bases and J lost 2; bases outside the gene matches: 3. The CDR3, as DNA: TGTGCCTGGAGTGTGGGCAGGGGGCAAGAGACCCAGTACTTC. This gives the protein CAWSVGRGQETQYF.

The chain combines TRBV27 with TRBJ2-1, with D tentatively TRBD1 (6 bases). V lost 2 bases and J 10 bases, leaving 18 bases between the germline ends. The CDR3 covers 15 residues. Germline V gene lookup returns CDR1 MNHEY and CDR2 SMNVEV (reference sequence). CDR3 sequence reads: CASSLLSPRGEEQFF. The CDR3 DNA is TGTGCCAGCAGTTTACTCTCCCCCAGGGGTGAGGAGCAGTTCTTC.

The rearrangement joins TRBV4-1 to TRBJ1-3; D uncertain. Germline V gene lookup returns CDR1 MGHRA and CDR2 YSYEKL. V was trimmed by 0 bases and J by 0 bases, leaving 9 bases between them. This CDR3 has 16 amino acids. In DNA, the CDR3 is TGCGCCAGCAGCCAAGACGCCGCTAGCTCTGGAAACACCATATATTTT. This gives the protein CASSQDAASSGNTIYF.

The J gene is TRBJ2-1, the V gene TRBV4-3, with D perhaps TRBD2 (6 bases). CDR1 LGHNA and CDR2 YSLEER come from the germline V gene. Trimming removed 1 base from V and 1 base from J, with 14 bases in between. This CDR3 is 17 amino acids long. CDR3 residues: CASSQGTNSWSYNEQFF. The CDR3 DNA sequence: TGCGCCAGCAGCCAAGGGACTAACTCTTGGTCCTACAATGAGCAGTTCTTC.

This clone showed up just a few times. This chain joins TRBV6-1 and TRBJ1-5, with 9 bases identical to TRBD1. V lost 8 bases, J lost 3 bases, and 5 bases stayed unmatched. This CDR3 has 14 residues. The V gene's germline CDR1 is MNHNS and CDR2 SASEGT. For the CDR3, the DNA is TGTGCCAGCGGGACAGGGAGTATCAATCAGCCCCAGCATTTT. Translated: CASGTGSINQPQHF.

This chain joins TRBV4-1 and TRBJ2-3, with 8 bases that match TRBD2. CDR3 length: 18 residues. After removal of 0 bases from V and 1 base from J, the junction contained 9 bases not matched to a gene. Germline V lookup: CDR1 MGHRA, CDR2 YSYEKL. The CDR3 region is CASSQEGPGLAGTDTQYF. CDR3 bases: TGCGCCAGCAGCCAAGAAGGCCCAGGACTAGCAGGCACAGATACGCAGTATTTT.

The chain has TRBV5-6 and TRBJ2-3, with 7 nucleotides matching TRBD2. Per germline, CDR1 SGHDT and CDR2 YYEEEE. The J segment lost 0 bases and the V segment lost 1 base, leaving 5 bases of the junction unmatched. The CDR3 has 16 residues. CDR3 in DNA: TGTGCCAGCAGCTTGAAGTGGGGGGGTAGCACAGATACGCAGTATTTT. It encodes CASSLKWGGSTDTQYF.

The chain uses TRBV5-1 and TRBJ1-1; TRBD1 matches 8 bases. The length of the CDR3 is 14 residues. From germline, CDR1 is SGHRS and CDR2 YFSETQ. V lost 2 bases to trimming and J lost 7 bases; unmatched junction nucleotides: 7. CDR3 sequence (DNA): TGCGCCAGCAGCTTTTCAGGGGGCTTTGATGAAGCTTTCTTT. Translated, it gives CASSFSGGFDEAFF.

The chain employs TRBV5-1 and TRBJ2-1; a possible D gene is TRBD2 (7 bases). Looked up from germline, CDR1 is SGHRS and CDR2 is YFSETQ. The CDR3 covers 19 residues. Trimming pared 4 bases from V and 2 bases from J, leaving 25 bases between. The CDR3 DNA reads as TGCGCCAGCAGCCCACTGGGGGGGGCAGGGACGATCCCCTACAATGAGCAGTTCTTC. It translates to CASSPLGGAGTIPYNEQFF.